The 31 T cell receptor beta chains listed next were all sequenced from one sample in a study of blood T cell repertoires in COVID-19. Measured with immunoSEQ multiplex PCR; TCRdb has only the in-frame clones, and not every one. The sample consists of a few hundred thousand clones, roughly 85% of them appearing once. What was sequenced was PBMCs or T cells enriched from blood (not recorded which). These receptors all stem from a man aged 35 to 55 who had recovered from COVID-19.

By proportion, this clone is medium-sized. At the DNA level, this CDR3 is encoded by other sequences in the same sample as well. The genes are TRBV19 and TRBJ2-7; no clear D gene. There are 13 residues in the CDR3. Germline V lookup: CDR1 LNHDA, CDR2 SQIVND (reference sequence). The V end lost 3 bases, the J end lost 4 bases, and 10 bases lay between the germline ends. The CDR3 DNA follows: TGTGCCAGTAGTATCCCCGACACGTACGAGCAGTACTTC. This gives the protein CASSIPDTYEQYF.

This chain links TRBV27 with TRBJ1-5; 8 bases line up with TRBD1. With 9 bases clipped from V and 0 bases from J, the junction kept 7 bases outside the gene matches. This CDR3 comprises 15 residues. Germline CDR1 reads MNHEY; CDR2 reads SMNVEV (reference sequence). The CDR3 reads CASSRDRYSNQPQHF. The CDR3 DNA reads as TGTGCCAGTTCCAGGGACAGGTATAGCAATCAGCCCCAGCATTTT.

This chain connects TRBV4-1 to TRBJ2-6; 12 nucleotides line up with TRBD1. CDR3 length: 20 residues. Germline-derived CDR1 and CDR2 are MGHRA and YSYEKL. V lost 3 bases and J lost 2; bases outside the gene matches: 11. This CDR3 reads CASSHPGTGGDTTGANVLTF. The CDR3 DNA sequence: TGCGCCAGCAGCCACCCCGGGACAGGGGGCGATACTACTGGGGCCAACGTCCTGACTTTC.

The chain uses TRBV19 and TRBJ2-3; D call uncertain. V was trimmed by 7 bases and J by 4 bases, leaving 18 bases between them. This CDR3 has 15 amino acids. Germline-derived CDR1 and CDR2 are LNHDA and SQIVND (reference sequence). CDR3 residues: CASTVTAAGSDTQYF. CDR3 bases: TGTGCCAGTACCGTGACGGCCGCCGGGTCAGATACGCAGTATTTT.

The CDR3 nucleotides are TGCAGTGCCAGTAGCGGTCGGAGCTACGAGCAGTACTTC. Translation gives CSASSGRSYEQYF. The chain uses TRBV20-1 and TRBJ2-7, with D perhaps TRBD2 (6 bases). The CDR3 is 13 residues long. Germline V lookup: CDR1 DFQATT, CDR2 SNEGSKA (reference sequence). The V end lost 6 bases, the J end lost 3 bases, and 15 bases lay between the germline ends.

The rearrangement uses TRBV13 and TRBJ2-7; D is perhaps TRBD2 (6 bases). V lost 0 bases and J lost 0, with 9 bases in between. CDR1 is PRHDT, CDR2 FYEKMQ, per germline (reference sequence). This CDR3 is 15 amino acids long. Written as DNA, the CDR3 is TGTGCCAGCAGCTTAGGTGGAGGGAGCTCCTACGAGCAGTACTTC. This sequence encodes CASSLGGGSSYEQYF.

The V and J genes are TRBV9 and TRBJ2-7, with D possibly being TRBD2 (5 bases). From germline, CDR1 is SGDLS and CDR2 YYNGEE. This CDR3 contains 17 residues. Trimming took off 0 bases at V and 2 bases at J, with 18 bases between the two ends. This CDR3 is CASSVGPLAKRTYEQYF. For the CDR3, the DNA is TGTGCCAGCAGCGTAGGCCCCTTAGCGAAGAGAACCTACGAGCAGTACTTC.

This chain links TRBV5-6 with TRBJ2-7; D call uncertain. The CDR3 loop spans 14 amino acids. Between the trimmed V and J ends, which lost 0 bases and 3 bases, there was a span of 10 bases. CDR1 is SGHDT and CDR2 is YYEEEE in the germline V gene. In DNA, the CDR3 is TGTGCCAGCAGCTTGGCTAGGCAGTTCTACGAGCAGTACTTC. Amino acids: CASSLARQFYEQYF.

For the CDR3, the DNA is TGTGCCACCAGTGATTTCGGGGACACCCAAGGCACCGGGGAGCTGTTTTTT. Translating gives CATSDFGDTQGTGELFF. This chain connects TRBV24-1 to TRBJ2-2; D is possibly TRBD1 (6 bases). V shed 1 base and J shed 4 bases, with 15 bases lying between them. Germline CDR1 and CDR2: KGHDR and SFDVKD. CDR3 length equals 17 residues.

This clone was observed a single time. The chain joins TRBV5-4 to TRBJ2-5, with 9 bases that match TRBD1. The V gene end was trimmed by 5 bases and the J gene end by 2 bases; junction bases not matched to a gene: 10. The CDR3 is 16 amino acids. Germline loops: CDR1 SGHNT, CDR2 YYREEE (reference sequence). CDR3 region: CASRPNRGRGQETQYF. As DNA, the CDR3 is TGTGCCAGCAGACCGAACAGGGGGCGGGGACAAGAGACCCAGTACTTC.

This chain connects TRBV29-1 to TRBJ1-1; no reliable D call. The CDR3 runs to 15 residues. Per germline, CDR1 SQVTM and CDR2 ANQGSEA. V was shortened by 0 bases and J by 0 bases, with 11 bases between the two germline ends. The CDR3 DNA reads TGCAGCGTTGAAGATGCCCCCCACATGAACACTGAAGCTTTCTTT. Translation gives CSVEDAPHMNTEAFF.

J is TRBJ1-3 and V is TRBV9; D not certain. This CDR3 contains 14 residues. Germline CDR1 and CDR2: SGDLS and YYNGEE. V lost 1 base, J lost 0 bases, and 5 bases lay in between. CDR3 bases: TGTGCCAGCAGCGTACAGTTCTCTGGAAACACCATATATTTT. Translated: CASSVQFSGNTIYF.

This clone came up once. For the CDR3, the DNA is TGTGCCAGTAGTCAACTAGCGGCCTCCTACGAGCAGTACTTC. Translation: CASSQLAASYEQYF. The chain combines TRBV19 with TRBJ2-7; TRBD2 matches 8 bases. After removal of 5 bases from V and 0 bases from J, the junction contained 3 bases not matched to a gene. Germline lookup yields CDR1 LNHDA and CDR2 SQIVND (reference sequence). The CDR3 is made up of 14 amino acids.

V usage is TRBV7-2 and J usage is TRBJ2-3; weak D call: TRBD1 (6 bases). CDR1 is SGHTA and CDR2 is FQGNSA in the germline V gene. This CDR3 spans 13 amino acids. V dropped 11 bases and J dropped 5 bases, with 17 bases sitting between them. In nucleotides, the CDR3 is TGTGCCTCAGCCGAGGGGGTATTAGATACGCAGTATTTT. Protein product: CASAEGVLDTQYF.

The chain joins TRBV7-9 to TRBJ1-1; D is unclear. CDR1 is SEHNR, CDR2 FQNEAQ, per germline (reference sequence). V gave up 0 bases and J gave up 11 bases, with 10 bases separating them. The CDR3 totals 12 residues. The CDR3: CASSLAGGGAFF. CDR3 nucleotides: TGTGCCAGCAGCTTAGCAGGAGGTGGGGCTTTCTTT. Based on the CDR3 plus reference TRBV7-9 and TRBJ1-1, the full variable domain is DTGVSQNPRHKITKRGQNVTFRCDPISEHNRLYWYRQTLGQGPEFLTYFQNEAQLEKSRLLSDRFSAERPKGSFSTLEIQRTEQGDSAMYLCASSLAGGGAFFGQGTRLTVV.

V and J are TRBV2 and TRBJ1-3; D may be TRBD1 (6 bases). The CDR3 sequence is 15 residues long. Trimming removed 6 bases at V and 4 bases at J, with 16 bases between. CDR1 and CDR2 (germline): SNHLY, FYNNEI. CDR3 nucleotide sequence: TGTGCCAGCAGGAAGGAAGGGGGACCCGGAAACACCATATATTTT. Protein: CASRKEGGPGNTIYF.

This clone showed up just a few times. The chain carries TRBV9 and TRBJ2-1, with 9 positions matching TRBD2. After removal of 7 bases from V and 5 bases from J, the junction contained 4 bases not matched to a gene. This CDR3 region has 13 residues. CDR1 and CDR2 (germline): SGDLS, YYNGEE. The CDR3 region is CASLREGNNEQFF. For the CDR3, the DNA is TGTGCCAGCCTGCGGGAGGGTAACAATGAGCAGTTCTTC.

The chain is built from TRBV30 and TRBJ2-7; TRBD1 matches 10 bases. Germline-derived CDR1 and CDR2 are GTSNPN and SVGIG (reference sequence). This CDR3 is built from 14 residues. The trim removed 3 bases at V and 6 bases at J, leaving 8 bases unmatched. CDR3 in amino acids: CAWSPGQGVLEQYF. Written as DNA, the CDR3 is TGTGCCTGGAGCCCTGGACAGGGGGTACTCGAGCAGTACTTC.

The rearrangement links TRBV7-3 to TRBJ2-4, with D possibly TRBD1 on 6 matching bases. The V end lost 2 bases, the J end lost 8 bases, and 10 bases lay between the germline ends. The CDR3 spans 13 residues. Germline V gene lookup returns CDR1 SGHTA and CDR2 FQGTGA. The CDR3 reads CASSLGGGDIQYF. As DNA, the CDR3 is TGTGCCAGCAGCTTAGGGGGCGGCGACATTCAGTACTTC.

The chain joins TRBV4-1 to TRBJ1-4; TRBD1 agrees at 9 bases. Unmatched junction bases numbered 12, after V lost 3 bases and J lost 7 bases. From germline, CDR1 is MGHRA and CDR2 YSYEKL. The CDR3 contains 17 residues. CDR3 protein: CASSQMPQGQGLEKLFF. The DNA for the CDR3 is TGCGCCAGCAGCCAGATGCCTCAGGGACAGGGACTTGAAAAACTGTTTTTT.

The rearrangement joins TRBV5-5 to TRBJ1-2; 9 nucleotides line up with TRBD1. Trimming removed 1 base from V and 7 bases from J; junction bases left unmatched: 8. Germline V CDR1 and CDR2: SGHKS, YYEKEE (reference sequence). The CDR3 has 15 residues. CDR3 in amino acids: CASSLSTGGEAGYTF. In DNA, the CDR3 is TGTGCCAGCAGCTTGTCAACAGGGGGCGAGGCTGGCTACACCTTC.

The gene calls are TRBV13 and TRBJ1-2; 8 bases map to TRBD1. The V segment lost 4 bases and the J segment 8 bases; nucleotides outside the gene matches: 15. The CDR3 contains 16 residues. CDR1 PRHDT and CDR2 FYEKMQ come from the germline V gene (reference sequence). The CDR3 spells CASSSTIDRGIRGYTF. The CDR3, as DNA: TGTGCCAGCAGCTCAACGATCGACAGGGGAATACGGGGCTACACCTTC.

The rearrangement joins TRBV18 to TRBJ1-1; D remains unclear. Germline V gene sequence: CDR1 KGHSH, CDR2 LQKENI. V was shortened by 3 bases and J by 2 bases, with 7 bases between the two germline ends. The CDR3 sequence is 13 residues long. The CDR3 is CASSPILNTEAFF. DNA of the CDR3: TGTGCCAGCTCACCCATACTAAACACTGAAGCTTTCTTT.

The chain joins TRBV25-1 to TRBJ2-3; tentative D call: TRBD2 (5 bases). This CDR3 has 17 amino acids. The V gene lost 6 bases and the J gene lost 1 base, with 20 bases spanning the gap. CDR1 and CDR2 from the germline V gene are MGHDK and SYGVNS. CDR3 sequence reads: CASRPPNGESRTDTQYF. In nucleotides, the CDR3 is TGTGCCAGCAGGCCCCCTAACGGGGAATCACGCACAGATACGCAGTATTTT.

This clone has just one count. DNA of the CDR3: TGTGCCAGCAGTTCCCCCGGGGAGAATCAGCCCCAGCATTTT. The encoded protein is CASSSPGENQPQHF. The genes are TRBV28 and TRBJ1-5; D gene unclear. V lost 4 bases, J lost 4 bases, and 11 bases lay in between. Germline V gene sequence: CDR1 MDHEN, CDR2 SYDVKM. This CDR3 spans 14 amino acids.

The V gene is TRBV5-4, the J gene TRBJ1-2; the D gene is possibly TRBD1 (6 bases). CDR3 length: 15 residues. Germline CDR1 reads SGHNT; CDR2 reads YYREEE (reference sequence). Deletions cut 0 bases from V and 0 bases from J, with 9 bases between. CDR3 protein: CASSLGGGPNYGYTF. The DNA for the CDR3 is TGTGCCAGCAGCTTGGGGGGGGGCCCTAACTATGGCTACACCTTC.

The chain links TRBV6-5 to TRBJ1-1; a possible D gene is TRBD1 (5 bases). The germline V and J ends were trimmed by 8 bases and 2 bases, with 12 bases remaining between them. This CDR3 is built from 13 residues. The germline V gene has CDR1 MNHEY and CDR2 SVGAGI. Here the CDR3 reads CASEQERNTEAFF. The CDR3 nucleotides read TGTGCCAGCGAACAGGAGCGAAACACTGAAGCTTTCTTT.

The rearrangement joins TRBV11-3 to TRBJ2-1; D not resolved. Trimming shortened V by 5 bases and J by 10 bases, and 9 bases separated the two germline ends. Per the germline V gene, CDR1 is SGHNT and CDR2 is YENEEA. The CDR3 loop spans 11 amino acids. The CDR3 bases are TGTGCCAGCAGCCTTACTTACGAGCAGTTCTTC. It is translated as CASSLTYEQFF.

CDR3: CTRRSRDIERSNQPQHF. CDR3 sequence (DNA): TGCACCAGAAGATCCCGGGACATAGAAAGAAGCAATCAGCCCCAGCATTTT. The chain joins TRBV1 to TRBJ1-5; TRBD1 reflects the table's D call only, with no check against the DNA. TRBV1 counts as a pseudogene. The CDR3 is made up of 17 amino acids.

This sequence joins TRBV19 and TRBJ2-7; 9 bases match TRBD1. J lost 3 bases, V lost 6 bases, and 6 bases had no gene match. The CDR3 extends over 14 amino acids. Germline-derived CDR1 and CDR2 are LNHDA and SQIVND (reference sequence). The CDR3 here is CASSLTGGIYEQYF. The CDR3 nucleotides are TGTGCCAGTAGCTTAACAGGGGGCATCTACGAGCAGTACTTC.

This clone was seen a handful of times. This chain connects TRBV9 to TRBJ1-6, with TRBD1 matching over 7 bases. Germline values: CDR1 SGDLS, CDR2 YYNGEE. The CDR3 loop spans 12 amino acids. The V gene end was trimmed by 4 bases and the J gene end by 13 bases; junction bases not matched to a gene: 5. The CDR3 bases are TGTGCCAGCAGCCCCGCAGGGGGTCCCCTCCACTTT. It is translated as CASSPAGGPLHF.